This T cell receptor beta chain derives from a study of Ad26.COV2.S vaccination and SARS-CoV-2 variants. Assay: immunoSEQ multiplex PCR; the TCRdb copy retains only in-frame clones and omits some. The sample yields approximately 460,000 clones, about 88% seen once. V shed 6 bases, J shed 7 bases, and the junction held 7 bases outside the gene matches. Per germline, CDR1 ENHRY and CDR2 SYGVKD. The CDR3 spans 13 residues. Documented treatment: around 19 received Ad26.COV2.S at low or high dose, single or two shots; several received placebo; per-sample allocation not given. The samples date from day 63 after the first vaccine or placebo injection.

Sequenced material: peripheral blood, taken in a trial of Ad26.COV2.S vaccine versus placebo. The rearrangement links TRBV10-3 to TRBJ1-2, with TRBD1 matching over 8 bases. The sequence derives from a person between 18 and 65 years old who received the Ad26.COV2.S COVID-19 vaccine or a placebo. CDR3 nucleotide sequence: TGTGCCATCAGCAACCTAGGACAGGGTGGCTACACCTTC. It specifies CAISNLGQGGYTF.